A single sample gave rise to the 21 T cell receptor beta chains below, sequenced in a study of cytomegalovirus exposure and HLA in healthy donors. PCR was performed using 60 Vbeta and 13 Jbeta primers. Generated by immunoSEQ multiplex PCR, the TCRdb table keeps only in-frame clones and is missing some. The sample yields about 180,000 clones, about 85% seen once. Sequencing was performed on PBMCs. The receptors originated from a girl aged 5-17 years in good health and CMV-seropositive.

In nucleotides, the CDR3 is TGTGCCAGCTCTACTCTCAGGGGGGCCTACGAGCAGTACTTC. It encodes CASSTLRGAYEQYF. V usage is TRBV6-5 and J usage is TRBJ2-7, with a tentative D call TRBD1 (7 bases). V lost 8 bases to trimming and J lost 2 bases, with 16 bases between them. This CDR3 has 14 amino acids. In germline, CDR1 is MNHEY, CDR2 SVGAGI.

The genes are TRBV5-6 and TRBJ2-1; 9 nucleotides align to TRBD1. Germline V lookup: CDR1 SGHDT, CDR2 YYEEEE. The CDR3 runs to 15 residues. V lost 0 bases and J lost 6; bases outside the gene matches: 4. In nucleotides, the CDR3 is TGTGCCAGCAGCTTGGCGACAGGGGGAGGCAATGAGCAGTTCTTC. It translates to CASSLATGGGNEQFF.

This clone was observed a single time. The CDR3 DNA is TGTGCCAGCTGTTATTTAGAGGCAGACAATGAGCAGTTCTTC. Its protein product is CASCYLEADNEQFF. V usage is TRBV18 and J usage is TRBJ2-1, with D unclear. V lost 7 bases and J lost 5, with 15 bases in between. CDR1 and CDR2 (germline): KGHSH, LQKENI. CDR3 size: 14 residues.

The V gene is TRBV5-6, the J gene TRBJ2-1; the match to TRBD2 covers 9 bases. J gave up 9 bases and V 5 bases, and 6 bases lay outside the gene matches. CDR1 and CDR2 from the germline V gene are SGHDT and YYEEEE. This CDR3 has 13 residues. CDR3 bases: TGTGCCAGCAGTATGATAGCGGGAGCTGAGCAGTTCTTC. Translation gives CASSMIAGAEQFF.

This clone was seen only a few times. The CDR3 nucleotides read TGTGCCAGCAGCTTACTAGCGGGATTGAATGAGCAGTTCTTC. This sequence encodes CASSLLAGLNEQFF. The chain joins TRBV11-2 to TRBJ2-1; 9 positions agree with TRBD2. CDR3 length: 14 amino acids. The junction had 3 bases not matched to a gene; V was cut back by 2 bases and J by 7 bases. The germline V gene has CDR1 SGHAT and CDR2 FQNNGV.

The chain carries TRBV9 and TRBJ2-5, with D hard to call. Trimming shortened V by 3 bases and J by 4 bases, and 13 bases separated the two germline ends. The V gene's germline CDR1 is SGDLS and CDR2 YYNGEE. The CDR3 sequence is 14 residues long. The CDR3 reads CASSAVLVAETQYF. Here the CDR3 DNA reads TGTGCCAGCAGCGCCGTTTTGGTGGCAGAGACCCAGTACTTC.

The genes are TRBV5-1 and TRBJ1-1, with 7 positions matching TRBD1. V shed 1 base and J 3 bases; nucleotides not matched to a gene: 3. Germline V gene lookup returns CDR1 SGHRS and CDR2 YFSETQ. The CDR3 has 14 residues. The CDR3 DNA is TGCGCCAGCAGCTTGTGGGGGACAGACACTGAAGCTTTCTTT. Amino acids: CASSLWGTDTEAFF.

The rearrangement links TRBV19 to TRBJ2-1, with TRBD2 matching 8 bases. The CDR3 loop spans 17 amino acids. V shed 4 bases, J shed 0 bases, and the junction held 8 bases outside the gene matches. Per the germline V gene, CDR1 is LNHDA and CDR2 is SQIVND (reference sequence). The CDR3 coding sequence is TGTGCCAGTAGTACATTAGCGGGGCTAAGCTCCTACAATGAGCAGTTCTTC. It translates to CASSTLAGLSSYNEQFF.

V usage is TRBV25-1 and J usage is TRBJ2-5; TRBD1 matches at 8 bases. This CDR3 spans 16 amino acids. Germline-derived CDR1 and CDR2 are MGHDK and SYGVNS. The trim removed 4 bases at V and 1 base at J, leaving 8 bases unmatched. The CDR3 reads CASSVRGTGVQETQYF. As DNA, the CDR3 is TGTGCCAGCAGTGTGAGAGGGACAGGAGTCCAAGAGACCCAGTACTTC.

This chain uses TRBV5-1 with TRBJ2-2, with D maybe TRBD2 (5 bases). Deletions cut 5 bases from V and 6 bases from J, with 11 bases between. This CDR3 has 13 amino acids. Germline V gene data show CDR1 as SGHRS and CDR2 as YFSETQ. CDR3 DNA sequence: TGCGCCAGCAGGGGAGACGGCCCCGGGGAGCTGTTTTTT. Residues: CASRGDGPGELFF. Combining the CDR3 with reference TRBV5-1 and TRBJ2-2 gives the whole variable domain KAGVTQTPRYLIKTRGQQVTLSCSPISGHRSVSWYQQTPGQGLQFLFEYFSETQRNKGNFPGRFSGRQFSNSRSEMNVSTLELGDSALYLCASRGDGPGELFFGEGSRLTVL.

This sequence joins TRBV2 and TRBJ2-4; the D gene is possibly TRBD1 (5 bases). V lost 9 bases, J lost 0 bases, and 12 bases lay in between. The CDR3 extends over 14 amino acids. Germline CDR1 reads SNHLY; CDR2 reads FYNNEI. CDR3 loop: CASVTALAKNIQYF. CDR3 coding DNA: TGTGCCAGTGTGACAGCGCTAGCCAAAAACATTCAGTACTTC.

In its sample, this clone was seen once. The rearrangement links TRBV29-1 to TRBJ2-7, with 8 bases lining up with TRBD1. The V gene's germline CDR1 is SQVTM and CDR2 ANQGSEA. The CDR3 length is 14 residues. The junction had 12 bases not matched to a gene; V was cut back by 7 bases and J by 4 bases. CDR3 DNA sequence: TGCAGCGCATCTCAGGGGGCAAACAAGTACGAGCAGTACTTC. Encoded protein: CSASQGANKYEQYF.

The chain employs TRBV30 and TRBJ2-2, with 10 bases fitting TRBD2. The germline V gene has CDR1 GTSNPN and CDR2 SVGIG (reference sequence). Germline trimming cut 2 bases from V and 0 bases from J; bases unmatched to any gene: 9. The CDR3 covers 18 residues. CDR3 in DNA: TGTGCCTGGAGTTTGGCCTGGACTAGCGGATCGAACACCGGGGAGCTGTTTTTT. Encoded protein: CAWSLAWTSGSNTGELFF.

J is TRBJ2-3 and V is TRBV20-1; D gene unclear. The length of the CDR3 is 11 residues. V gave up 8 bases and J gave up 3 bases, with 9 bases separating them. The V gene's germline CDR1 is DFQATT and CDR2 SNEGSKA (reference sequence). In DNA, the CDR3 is TGCAGTCGGGTCCTGACAGATACGCAGTATTTT. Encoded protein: CSRVLTDTQYF.

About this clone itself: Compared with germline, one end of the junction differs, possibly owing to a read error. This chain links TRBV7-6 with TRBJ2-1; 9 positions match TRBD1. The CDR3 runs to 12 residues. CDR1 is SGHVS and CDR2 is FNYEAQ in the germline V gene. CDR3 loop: CASSLARQGVVF. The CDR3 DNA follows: TGTGCCAGCAGCTTAGCCCGACAGGGGGTGGTCTTC. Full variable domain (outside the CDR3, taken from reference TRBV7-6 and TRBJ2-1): GAGVSQSPRYKVTKRGQDVALRCDPISGHVSLYWYRQALGQGPEFLTYFNYEAQQDKSGLPNDRFSAERPEGSISTLTIQRTEQRDSAMYRCASSLARQGVVFGPGTRLTVL.

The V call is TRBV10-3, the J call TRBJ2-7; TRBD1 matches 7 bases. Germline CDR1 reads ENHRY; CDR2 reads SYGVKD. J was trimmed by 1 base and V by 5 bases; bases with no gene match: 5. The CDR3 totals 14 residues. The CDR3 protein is CAISTGESSYEQYF. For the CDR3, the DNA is TGTGCCATCAGTACAGGGGAGAGTTCCTACGAGCAGTACTTC.

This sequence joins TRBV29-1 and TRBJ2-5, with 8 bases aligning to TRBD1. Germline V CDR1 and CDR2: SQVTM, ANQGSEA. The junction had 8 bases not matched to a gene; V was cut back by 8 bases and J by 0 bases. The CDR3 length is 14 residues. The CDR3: CSIMDREYQETQYF. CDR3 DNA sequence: TGCAGCATAATGGACAGGGAGTACCAAGAGACCCAGTACTTC. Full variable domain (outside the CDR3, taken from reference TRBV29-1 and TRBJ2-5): SAVISQKPSRDICQRGTSLTIQCQVDSQVTMMFWYRQQPGQSLTLIATANQGSEATYESGFVIDKFPISRPNLTFSTLTVSNMSPEDSSIYLCSIMDREYQETQYFGPGTRLLVL.

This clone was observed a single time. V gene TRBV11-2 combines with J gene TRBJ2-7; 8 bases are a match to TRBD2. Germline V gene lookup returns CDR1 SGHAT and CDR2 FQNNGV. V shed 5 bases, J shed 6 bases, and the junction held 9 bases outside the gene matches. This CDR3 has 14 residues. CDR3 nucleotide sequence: TGTGCCAGCAGCCGAATTACTAGCGGAGCCGAGCAGTACTTC. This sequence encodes CASSRITSGAEQYF.

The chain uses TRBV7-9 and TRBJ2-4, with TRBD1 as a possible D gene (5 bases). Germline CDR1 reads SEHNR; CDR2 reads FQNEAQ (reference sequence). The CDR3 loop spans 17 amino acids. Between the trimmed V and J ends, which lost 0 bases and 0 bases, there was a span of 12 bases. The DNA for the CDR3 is TGTGCCAGCAGCTTAGCGGGGCGAGCCCGAGCCAAAAACATTCAGTACTTC. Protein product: CASSLAGRARAKNIQYF.

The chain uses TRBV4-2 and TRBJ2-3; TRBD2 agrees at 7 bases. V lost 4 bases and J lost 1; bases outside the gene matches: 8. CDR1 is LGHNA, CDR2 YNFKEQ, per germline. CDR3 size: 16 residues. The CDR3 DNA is TGTGCCAGCAGCCTTCTGAGCGGGACTGGCACAGATACGCAGTATTTT. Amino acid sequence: CASSLLSGTGTDTQYF.

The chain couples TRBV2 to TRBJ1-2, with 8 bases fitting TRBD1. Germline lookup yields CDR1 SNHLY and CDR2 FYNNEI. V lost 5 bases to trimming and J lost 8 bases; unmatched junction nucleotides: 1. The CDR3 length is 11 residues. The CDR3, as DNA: TGTGCCAGCAGTAACAGGGGGGGCTACACCTTC. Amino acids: CASSNRGGYTF. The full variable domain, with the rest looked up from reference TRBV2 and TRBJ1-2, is EPEVTQTPSHQVTQMGQEVILRCVPISNHLYFYWYRQILGQKVEFLVSFYNNEISEKSEIFDDQFSVERPDGSNFTLKIRSTKLEDSAMYFCASSNRGGYTFGSGTRLTVV.